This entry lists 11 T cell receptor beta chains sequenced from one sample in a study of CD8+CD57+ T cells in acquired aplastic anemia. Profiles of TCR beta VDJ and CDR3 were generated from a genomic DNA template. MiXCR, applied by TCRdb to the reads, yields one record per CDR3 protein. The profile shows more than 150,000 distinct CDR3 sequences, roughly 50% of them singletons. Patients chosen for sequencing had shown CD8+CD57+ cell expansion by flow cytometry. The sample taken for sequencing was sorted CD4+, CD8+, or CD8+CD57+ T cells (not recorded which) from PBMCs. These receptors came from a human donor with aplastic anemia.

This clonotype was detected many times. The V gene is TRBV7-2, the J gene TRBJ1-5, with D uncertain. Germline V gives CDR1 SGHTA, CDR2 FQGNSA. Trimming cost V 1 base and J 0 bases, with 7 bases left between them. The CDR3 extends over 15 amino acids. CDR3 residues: CASSLGSNSNQPQHF. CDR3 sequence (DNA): TGTGCCAGCAGCTTAGGGTCAAATAGCAATCAGCCCCAGCATTTT.

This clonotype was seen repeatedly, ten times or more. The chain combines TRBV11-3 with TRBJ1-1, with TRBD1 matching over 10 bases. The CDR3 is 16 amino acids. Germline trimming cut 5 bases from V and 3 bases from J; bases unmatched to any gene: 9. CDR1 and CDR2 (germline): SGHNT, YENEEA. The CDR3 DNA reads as TGTGCCAGCAGCCCCCGGACAGGGGGTCAGGACACTGAAGCTTTCTTT. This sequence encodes CASSPRTGGQDTEAFF.

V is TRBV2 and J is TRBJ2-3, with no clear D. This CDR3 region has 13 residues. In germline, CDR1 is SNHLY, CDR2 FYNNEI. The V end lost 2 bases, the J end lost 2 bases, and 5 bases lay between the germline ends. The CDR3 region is CASSEWPTDTQYF. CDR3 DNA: TGTGCCAGCAGTGAATGGCCCACAGATACGCAGTATTTT.

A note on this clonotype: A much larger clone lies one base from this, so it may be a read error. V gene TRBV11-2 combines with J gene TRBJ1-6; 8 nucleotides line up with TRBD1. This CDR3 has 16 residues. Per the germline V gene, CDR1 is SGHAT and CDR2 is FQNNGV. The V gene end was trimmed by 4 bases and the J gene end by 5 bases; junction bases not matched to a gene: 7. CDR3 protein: CASSSFWTGNNSPLHF. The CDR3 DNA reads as TGTGCCAGCAGCTCCTTCTGGACAGGGAATAATTCACCCCTCCACTTT.

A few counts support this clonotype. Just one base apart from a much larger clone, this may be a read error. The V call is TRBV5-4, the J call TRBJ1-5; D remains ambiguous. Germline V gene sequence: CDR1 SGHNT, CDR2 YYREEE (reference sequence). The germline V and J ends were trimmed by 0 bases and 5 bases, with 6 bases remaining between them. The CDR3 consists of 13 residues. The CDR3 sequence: CASSLDYDQPQHF. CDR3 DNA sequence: TGTGCCAGCAGCTTGGATTACGATCAGCCCCAGCATTTT.

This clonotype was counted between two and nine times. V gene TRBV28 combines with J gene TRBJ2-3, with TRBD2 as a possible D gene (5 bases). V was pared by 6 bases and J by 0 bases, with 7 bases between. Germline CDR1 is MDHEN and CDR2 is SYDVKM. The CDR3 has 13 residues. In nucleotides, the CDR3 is TGTGCCAGCAGGGAGGACAGCACAGATACGCAGTATTTT. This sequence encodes CASREDSTDTQYF.

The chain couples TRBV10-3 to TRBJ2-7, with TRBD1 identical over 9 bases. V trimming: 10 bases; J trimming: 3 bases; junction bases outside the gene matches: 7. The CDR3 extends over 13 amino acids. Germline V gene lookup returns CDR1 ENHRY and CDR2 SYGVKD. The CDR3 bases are TGTGCCAGCAGCCGGGACAGGGTCTACGAGCAGTACTTC. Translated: CASSRDRVYEQYF.

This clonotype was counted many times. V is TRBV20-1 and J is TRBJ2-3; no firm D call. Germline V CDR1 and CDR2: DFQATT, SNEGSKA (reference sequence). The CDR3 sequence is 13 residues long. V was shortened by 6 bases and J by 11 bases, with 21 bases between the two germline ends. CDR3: CSAGETLSRGQYF. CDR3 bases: TGCAGTGCCGGAGAGACCCTCTCAAGAGGGCAGTATTTT.

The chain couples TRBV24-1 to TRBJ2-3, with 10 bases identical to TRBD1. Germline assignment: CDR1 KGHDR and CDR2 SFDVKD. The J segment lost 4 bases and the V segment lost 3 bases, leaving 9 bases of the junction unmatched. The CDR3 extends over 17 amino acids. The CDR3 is CATSDPTGTGAADTQYF. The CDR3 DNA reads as TGTGCCACCAGTGATCCAACCGGGACAGGGGCTGCAGATACGCAGTATTTT.

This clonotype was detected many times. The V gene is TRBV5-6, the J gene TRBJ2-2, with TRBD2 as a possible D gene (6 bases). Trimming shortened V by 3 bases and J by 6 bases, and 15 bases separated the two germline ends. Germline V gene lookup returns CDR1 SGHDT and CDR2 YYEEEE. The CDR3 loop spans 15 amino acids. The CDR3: CASSSLAEESGELFF. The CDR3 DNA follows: TGTGCCAGCAGCTCTTTAGCGGAGGAGTCCGGGGAGCTGTTTTTT.

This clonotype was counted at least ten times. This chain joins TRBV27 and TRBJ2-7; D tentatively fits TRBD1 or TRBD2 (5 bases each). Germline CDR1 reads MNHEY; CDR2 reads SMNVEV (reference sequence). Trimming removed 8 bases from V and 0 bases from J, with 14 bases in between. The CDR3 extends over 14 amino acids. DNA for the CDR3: TGTGCCAGCCGACAGCAAACTAGCTCCTACGAGCAGTACGTC. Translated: CASRQQTSSYEQYV.